The T cell receptor beta chain described here comes from a study of T cell responses to AZD1222 COVID-19 vaccine. The junction had 6 bases not matched to a gene; V was cut back by 8 bases and J by 0 bases. CDR1 and CDR2 from the germline V gene are LNHNV and YYDKDF (reference sequence). The CDR3 length is 14 residues. Here immunoSEQ multiplex PCR was the method, and the copy in TCRdb shows in-frame clones only, minus some. Among more than 95,000 clones, roughly nine tenths were seen once, and the ten largest hold approximately 4.5%. A word on this clone: Antigen specificity is unknown.

General observations from the study: CD4 TCRs linked to vaccination spanned spike, dominating at 160-218 and 743-854. Most donors were white British and more were female, and clonal diversity was possibly underestimated.

Sequencing used peripheral blood, obtained on day 0 of AZD1222 vaccination. V is TRBV15 and J is TRBJ1-2; TRBD1 agrees at 7 bases. The clonotype originates from an adult in good health. The CDR3 loop is CATAGDSANYGYTF. The CDR3, as DNA: TGTGCCACCGCGGGGGACAGCGCTAACTATGGCTACACCTTC.